These 19 T cell receptor beta chains share one sample of origin, sequenced in a study of T cell responses to AZD1222 COVID-19 vaccine. Using immunoSEQ multiplex PCR, the repertoire was profiled, and TCRdb retains in-frame clones only, with some absent. Of fewer than 100,000 clones in the sample, roughly 83% are singletons; the top ten hold 14%. Specimen: peripheral blood, collected 28 days after the second AZD1222 dose. Source of these receptors: an adult who received the AZD1222 COVID-19 vaccine.

CDR3 in DNA: TGCGCCAGCAGCCACAGGACTAGCGGGGGCACCGGGGAGCTGTTTTTT. Translated: CASSHRTSGGTGELFF. The chain uses TRBV4-1 and TRBJ2-2; 13 bases agree with TRBD2. The V gene end was trimmed by 3 bases and the J gene end by 4 bases; junction bases not matched to a gene: 2. CDR1 is MGHRA, CDR2 YSYEKL, per germline. CDR3 length equals 16 residues.

The chain employs TRBV18 and TRBJ1-1, with TRBD1 identical over 9 bases. V lost 6 bases to trimming and J lost 10 bases; unmatched junction nucleotides: 6. The length of the CDR3 is 12 residues. CDR1 and CDR2 from the germline V gene are KGHSH and LQKENI. The CDR3 sequence is CASSPNRGPAFF. The CDR3, as DNA: TGTGCCAGCTCCCCAAACAGGGGGCCAGCTTTCTTT.

This sequence joins TRBV2 and TRBJ2-4; 9 bases agree with TRBD2. CDR3 length equals 15 residues. V lost 8 bases to trimming and J lost 1 base; unmatched junction nucleotides: 6. Germline V lookup: CDR1 SNHLY, CDR2 FYNNEI. Here the CDR3 reads CASVAGGKAKNIQYF. The CDR3 DNA reads TGTGCCAGCGTCGCGGGGGGGAAGGCCAAAAACATTCAGTACTTC.

The table lists this clone with a count of one. The gene calls are TRBV12-3 or TRBV12-4 and TRBJ2-7; 7 bases are a match to TRBD1. V shed 8 bases, J shed 6 bases, and the junction held 10 bases outside the gene matches. The CDR3 sequence is 13 residues long. CDR3 in amino acids: CASARTGSPEQYF. CDR3 coding DNA: TGTGCCAGCGCCCGGACAGGCTCCCCCGAGCAGTACTTC.

V usage is TRBV2 and J usage is TRBJ2-5, with 13 bases fitting TRBD2. There are 15 residues in the CDR3. V shed 5 bases and J 4 bases; nucleotides not matched to a gene: 4. The germline V gene encodes CDR1 SNHLY and CDR2 FYNNEI. The DNA for the CDR3 is TGTGCCAGCAGTATGGGACTAGCGGGGATAGAGACCCAGTACTTC. It translates to CASSMGLAGIETQYF. Together with reference TRBV2 and TRBJ2-5, the CDR3 gives the full variable domain: EPEVTQTPSHQVTQMGQEVILRCVPISNHLYFYWYRQILGQKVEFLVSFYNNEISEKSEIFDDQFSVERPDGSNFTLKIRSTKLEDSAMYFCASSMGLAGIETQYFGPGTRLLVL.

This clone occurred once. The chain carries TRBV10-3 and TRBJ2-5, with 7 bases matching TRBD2. CDR1 ENHRY and CDR2 SYGVKD come from the germline V gene. V lost 4 bases, J lost 2 bases, and 4 bases stayed unmatched. The CDR3 has 14 residues. CDR3 DNA sequence: TGTGCCATCAGTGGTGGCGGGGGACAAGAGACCCAGTACTTC. It yields the protein CAISGGGGQETQYF.

This chain connects TRBV10-3 to TRBJ1-1, with no clear D. Trimming pared 3 bases from V and 0 bases from J, leaving 17 bases between. Looked up from germline, CDR1 is ENHRY and CDR2 is SYGVKD. The CDR3 spans 17 residues. CDR3 sequence reads: CAISDPGMSTLNTEAFF. The CDR3 DNA is TGTGCCATCAGTGACCCCGGGATGTCGACCTTGAACACTGAAGCTTTCTTT.

The chain has TRBV5-1 and TRBJ2-1; 12 bases map to TRBD2. J gave up 8 bases and V 0 bases, and 6 bases lay outside the gene matches. There are 16 residues in the CDR3. Germline lookup yields CDR1 SGHRS and CDR2 YFSETQ. CDR3: CASSLASTSGSDEQFF. The CDR3 nucleotides are TGCGCCAGCAGCTTGGCGTCGACTAGCGGGAGCGATGAGCAGTTCTTC.

The genes are TRBV5-1 and TRBJ2-1; 10 bases map to TRBD2. V lost 0 bases to trimming and J lost 1 base; unmatched junction nucleotides: 1. The CDR3 totals 16 residues. From germline, CDR1 is SGHRS and CDR2 YFSETQ. DNA of the CDR3: TGCGCCAGCAGCTTGGAAGCGGGAGGGTCCTACAATGAGCAGTTCTTC. It specifies CASSLEAGGSYNEQFF.

This clone was picked up a small number of times. CDR3: CASSQGVSYGYTF. For the CDR3, the DNA is TGCGCCAGCAGCCAAGGTGTGTCCTATGGCTACACCTTC. The J gene is TRBJ1-2, the V gene TRBV4-3; D ambiguous. CDR3 length: 13 amino acids. Germline V gives CDR1 LGHNA, CDR2 YSLEER. V lost 1 base, J lost 4 bases, and 7 bases lay in between.

DNA for the CDR3: TGTGCCAGCTCACTTAACAGGGACTCGTATGGCTACACCTTC. This gives the protein CASSLNRDSYGYTF. The V gene is TRBV18, the J gene TRBJ1-2, with D possibly matching TRBD1 (6 bases). V was cut by 4 bases and J by 5 bases, with 14 bases left in between. This CDR3 spans 14 amino acids. Germline loops: CDR1 KGHSH, CDR2 LQKENI.

The chain is built from TRBV19 and TRBJ2-7; tentative D call: TRBD2 (6 bases). V was pared by 4 bases and J by 3 bases, with 10 bases between. There are 13 residues in the CDR3. The V gene's germline CDR1 is LNHDA and CDR2 SQIVND (reference sequence). The CDR3 sequence: CASSSGTLYEQYF. CDR3 DNA: TGTGCCAGTAGTAGTGGGACTCTCTACGAGCAGTACTTC.

This clone was recorded a few times. This rearrangement joins TRBV15 to TRBJ2-5, with D perhaps TRBD1 (6 bases). Germline V CDR1 and CDR2: LNHNV, YYDKDF (reference sequence). The CDR3 is 17 residues long. Trimming removed 1 base from V and 1 base from J, with 16 bases in between. CDR3 protein: CATSRGRGVGGQETQYF. The CDR3 DNA reads as TGTGCCACCAGCAGAGGAAGAGGGGTAGGGGGCCAAGAGACCCAGTACTTC.

This clone was detected only once. The J gene is TRBJ2-7, the V gene TRBV6-5; 8 nucleotides agree with TRBD2. The CDR3 runs to 16 residues. J lost 5 bases, V lost 2 bases, and 11 bases had no gene match. Germline CDR1 is MNHEY and CDR2 is SVGAGI. The CDR3 sequence: CASSYNTGGGDNEQYF. Written as DNA, the CDR3 is TGTGCCAGCAGTTACAATACGGGAGGGGGTGATAACGAGCAGTACTTC.

In its sample, this clone was seen once. The gene calls are TRBV2 and TRBJ1-1; D ambiguous. CDR1 is SNHLY and CDR2 is FYNNEI in the germline V gene. The CDR3 sequence is 17 residues long. V was clipped by 1 base and J by 4 bases, with 19 bases between them. CDR3 sequence reads: CASSEGAVWTGGTEAFF. In DNA form, the CDR3 reads TGTGCCAGCAGTGAAGGGGCGGTGTGGACGGGAGGCACTGAAGCTTTCTTT.

V and J are TRBV7-9 and TRBJ1-1; D is undetermined. V shed 2 bases and J shed 2 bases, with 6 bases lying between them. This CDR3 is built from 13 residues. Looked up from germline, CDR1 is SEHNR and CDR2 is FQNEAQ (reference sequence). The DNA of the CDR3 is TGTGCCAGCAGCTTACAGCTAAACACTGAAGCTTTCTTT. This gives the protein CASSLQLNTEAFF.

The V call is TRBV9, the J call TRBJ2-7; D is uncertain. Germline CDR1 SGDLS, CDR2 YYNGEE. The CDR3 has 15 residues. The V end was cut by 0 bases, the J end by 2 bases, with 12 bases between. The CDR3 DNA is TGTGCCAGCAGCGTAGATCACCAGGTGACCTACGAGCAGTACTTC. This gives the protein CASSVDHQVTYEQYF. Full variable domain (rest looked up from reference TRBV9 and TRBJ2-7): DSGVTQTPKHLITATGQRVTLRCSPRSGDLSVYWYQQSLDQGLQFLIQYYNGEERAKGNILERFSAQQFPDLHSELNLSSLELGDSALYFCASSVDHQVTYEQYFGPGTRLTVT.

This chain links TRBV11-3 with TRBJ2-5; 15 bases map to TRBD2. Germline assignment: CDR1 SGHNT and CDR2 YENEEA. The V and J ends lost 5 bases and 4 bases, in that order; junction bases with no gene match: 2. The CDR3 extends over 15 amino acids. CDR3 nucleotides: TGTGCCAGCAGCACGGGACTAGCGGGAGGAGAGACCCAGTACTTC. Translated: CASSTGLAGGETQYF.

The V call is TRBV7-6, the J call TRBJ2-1; TRBD1 matches 8 bases. The junction had 7 bases not matched to a gene; V was cut back by 5 bases and J by 4 bases. The CDR3 totals 15 residues. Germline assignment: CDR1 SGHVS and CDR2 FNYEAQ. The CDR3 loop is CASSEGQGVYNEQFF. The DNA of the CDR3 is TGTGCCAGCAGCGAAGGACAGGGAGTTTACAATGAGCAGTTCTTC.